Following are 24 T cell receptor beta chains from one sample sequenced in a study of T cell responses to AZD1222 COVID-19 vaccine. Sequenced by immunoSEQ multiplex PCR; TCRdb stores in-frame clones only, minus some. The profile shows more than 250,000 clones, about 92% of them singletons. The input for sequencing was peripheral blood, taken on day 0 of AZD1222 vaccination. These receptors were collected from an adult in good health.

The chain couples TRBV28 to TRBJ1-2; 8 positions agree with TRBD1. The V gene's germline CDR1 is MDHEN and CDR2 SYDVKM. The CDR3 length is 14 residues. V gave up 9 bases and J gave up 4 bases; unmatched junction bases: 10. The CDR3 is CASKSGGGLYGYTF. The CDR3 bases are TGTGCCAGTAAATCAGGGGGCGGCCTCTATGGCTACACCTTC.

This clone appeared a few times. The chain joins TRBV29-1 to TRBJ2-7, with D perhaps assigned TRBD1 or TRBD2 (5 bases each). The CDR3 spans 16 residues. The V end was cut by 0 bases, the J end by 6 bases, with 21 bases between. CDR1 and CDR2 (germline): SQVTM, ANQGSEA. CDR3 loop: CSVEEGPGTTRSEQYF. For the CDR3, the DNA is TGCAGCGTTGAAGAGGGCCCCGGGACGACTCGCTCCGAGCAGTACTTC.

The rearrangement uses TRBV6-5 and TRBJ2-1, with unresolved D. This CDR3 has 13 amino acids. V was shortened by 6 bases and J by 5 bases, with 11 bases between the two germline ends. The germline gives CDR1 MNHEY, CDR2 SVGAGI. As DNA, the CDR3 is TGTGCCAGCAGCCCCCGGTCCGACAATGAGCAGTTCTTC. Residues: CASSPRSDNEQFF.

The V gene is TRBV5-6, the J gene TRBJ1-2; no clear D gene. The CDR3 loop spans 14 amino acids. Germline assignment: CDR1 SGHDT and CDR2 YYEEEE. The V end was cut by 4 bases, the J end by 4 bases, with 14 bases between. This chain's CDR3 is CASSPSTGFYGYTF. Here the CDR3 DNA reads TGTGCCAGCAGCCCGTCGACGGGATTCTATGGCTACACCTTC.

The V gene is TRBV19, the J gene TRBJ1-5, with a weak D call TRBD1 (5 bases). Germline V gene sequence: CDR1 LNHDA, CDR2 SQIVND (reference sequence). Trimming shortened V by 3 bases and J by 7 bases, and 10 bases separated the two germline ends. CDR3 length: 13 residues. The CDR3 loop reads CASSMTGLQPQHF. In DNA, the CDR3 is TGTGCCAGTAGTATGACGGGACTCCAGCCCCAGCATTTT.

The J gene is TRBJ2-3, the V gene TRBV9; D might be TRBD1 or TRBD2, each matching 5 bases. CDR1 is SGDLS, CDR2 YYNGEE, per germline. V lost 0 bases, J lost 5 bases, and 22 bases lay in between. This CDR3 region has 18 residues. The CDR3 loop reads CASSVAVWAGTEEDTQYF. The CDR3 nucleotides read TGTGCCAGCAGCGTAGCAGTCTGGGCAGGGACCGAGGAAGATACGCAGTATTTT. The full variable domain, completed using reference TRBV9 and TRBJ2-3, is DSGVTQTPKHLITATGQRVTLRCSPRSGDLSVYWYQQSLDQGLQFLIQYYNGEERAKGNILERFSAQQFPDLHSELNLSSLELGDSALYFCASSVAVWAGTEEDTQYFGPGTRLTVL.

This chain links TRBV5-1 with TRBJ2-7; maybe TRBD1 (6 bases). Trimming removed 3 bases at V and 7 bases at J, with 14 bases between. Germline loops: CDR1 SGHRS, CDR2 YFSETQ. The CDR3 loop spans 13 amino acids. CDR3 DNA sequence: TGCGCCAGCAGCTCGACAGGCCAGGAGGAGCAGTACTTC. This gives the protein CASSSTGQEEQYF. The full variable domain, rest sourced from reference TRBV5-1 and TRBJ2-7, is KAGVTQTPRYLIKTRGQQVTLSCSPISGHRSVSWYQQTPGQGLQFLFEYFSETQRNKGNFPGRFSGRQFSNSRSEMNVSTLELGDSALYLCASSSTGQEEQYFGPGTRLTVT.

The chain is built from TRBV6-6 and TRBJ1-1; D gene unclear. This CDR3 has 11 amino acids. Trimming pared 2 bases from V and 12 bases from J, leaving 10 bases between. Germline lookup yields CDR1 MNHNY and CDR2 SVGAGI (reference sequence). CDR3 amino acids: CASSYTWTTFF. CDR3 bases: TGTGCCAGCAGTTACACATGGACGACTTTCTTT.

V is TRBV11-2 and J is TRBJ2-3, with 9 bases identical to TRBD2. With V trimmed by 5 bases and J by 5 bases, 8 bases remained unmatched. The CDR3 extends over 15 amino acids. Germline CDR1 is SGHAT and CDR2 is FQNNGV. The CDR3 reads CASSKTSGRIDTQYF. The CDR3 DNA reads as TGTGCCAGCAGCAAGACTAGCGGCCGGATAGATACGCAGTATTTT.

The chain recombines TRBV28 with TRBJ1-2; tentative D call: TRBD1 (5 bases). Per germline, CDR1 MDHEN and CDR2 SYDVKM. V shed 7 bases and J shed 10 bases, with 16 bases lying between them. The CDR3 extends over 12 amino acids. The CDR3 coding sequence is TGTGCCAGCACCTTAGGAGGCAGGGACTACACCTTC. Its translation is CASTLGGRDYTF.

V and J are TRBV10-3 and TRBJ1-1; 7 nucleotides match TRBD1. V was clipped by 6 bases and J by 5 bases; unmatched bases: 12. The CDR3 sequence is 15 residues long. Germline loops: CDR1 ENHRY, CDR2 SYGVKD. CDR3 sequence (DNA): TGTGCCATCAGGGATATCCAGGGGGAAGGGACTGAAGCTTTCTTT. It yields the protein CAIRDIQGEGTEAFF.

This chain joins TRBV5-4 and TRBJ2-5, with D possibly being TRBD2 (6 bases). CDR3 size: 16 residues. Germline values: CDR1 SGHNT, CDR2 YYREEE (reference sequence). V shed 0 bases and J shed 5 bases, with 17 bases lying between them. This CDR3 reads CASSLVGGKTGETQYF. The CDR3, as DNA: TGTGCCAGCAGCTTGGTGGGGGGAAAAACTGGGGAGACCCAGTACTTC. Filled out from reference TRBV5-4 and TRBJ2-5, the complete variable domain reads ETGVTQSPTHLIKTRGQQVTLRCSSQSGHNTVSWYQQALGQGPQFIFQYYREEENGRGNFPPRFSGLQFPNYSSELNVNALELDDSALYLCASSLVGGKTGETQYFGPGTRLLVL.

The chain carries TRBV29-1 and TRBJ2-7, with D unresolved. The CDR3 is 11 residues long. With 4 bases removed from V and 2 bases from J, the gap between germline ends came to 6 bases. Germline-derived CDR1 and CDR2 are SQVTM and ANQGSEA. DNA of the CDR3: TGCAGCGTTGGATACACCTACGAGCAGTACTTC. It specifies CSVGYTYEQYF.

The chain couples TRBV28 to TRBJ1-4; D uncertain. The germline gives CDR1 MDHEN, CDR2 SYDVKM. With 3 bases removed from V and 8 bases from J, the gap between germline ends came to 7 bases. CDR3 length equals 12 residues. The CDR3: CASSLAGEKLFF. The CDR3 coding sequence is TGTGCCAGCAGTTTGGCGGGCGAAAAACTGTTTTTT.

This clone was recorded only once. The J gene is TRBJ1-5, the V gene TRBV7-9; no clear D gene. The CDR3 is made up of 12 amino acids. The germline V gene encodes CDR1 SEHNR and CDR2 FQNEAQ (reference sequence). V was pared by 1 base and J by 5 bases, with 3 bases between. CDR3 bases: TGTGCCAGCAGCTTAGGGTATCAGCCCCAGCATTTT. It specifies CASSLGYQPQHF.

This CDR3 reads CASSPGQGDGYTF. The CDR3 region has the DNA TGTGCCAGCAGCCCAGGACAGGGGGATGGCTACACCTTC. V and J are TRBV4-2 and TRBJ1-2, with TRBD1 matching 10 bases. The CDR3 has 13 residues. Unmatched junction bases numbered 2, after V lost 4 bases and J lost 6 bases. Germline assignment: CDR1 LGHNA and CDR2 YNFKEQ.

This clone appeared many times. This chain joins TRBV2 and TRBJ2-2; the match to TRBD2 covers 13 bases. Germline V CDR1 and CDR2: SNHLY, FYNNEI. The V segment lost 5 bases and the J segment 6 bases; nucleotides outside the gene matches: 6. This CDR3 is 16 amino acids long. The CDR3 nucleotides read TGTGCCAGCAGTTCAGGACTAGCGGGGGTTGCCGGGGAGCTGTTTTTT. This encodes CASSSGLAGVAGELFF.

The J gene is TRBJ1-3, the V gene TRBV5-1, with TRBD1 matching over 8 bases. After removal of 4 bases from V and 4 bases from J, the junction contained 4 bases not matched to a gene. The CDR3 has 14 residues. CDR1 and CDR2 from the germline V gene are SGHRS and YFSETQ. The chain's CDR3 is CASSRTGSGNTIYF. The DNA of the CDR3 is TGCGCCAGCAGCCGGACAGGGTCCGGAAACACCATATATTTT.

The chain is built from TRBV20-1 and TRBJ1-4; maybe TRBD1 (6 bases). The CDR3 spans 16 residues. Per the germline V gene, CDR1 is DFQATT and CDR2 is SNEGSKA (reference sequence). V lost 3 bases, J lost 7 bases, and 21 bases lay in between. CDR3 DNA: TGCAGTGCTAGTAGGGGGGGCCGTTTTGCTGGTGAAAAACTGTTTTTT. This translates into CSASRGGRFAGEKLFF.

This clone was detected once. V usage is TRBV29-1 and J usage is TRBJ2-3, with 7 positions matching TRBD2. Germline V gene data show CDR1 as SQVTM and CDR2 as ANQGSEA. V shed 2 bases and J 3 bases; nucleotides not matched to a gene: 14. The CDR3 spans 17 residues. This CDR3 reads CSVEPLVLGEGTDTQYF. The DNA of the CDR3 is TGCAGCGTTGAACCCCTCGTATTGGGGGAGGGAACAGATACGCAGTATTTT.

This chain joins TRBV28 and TRBJ1-2; 11 bases are a match to TRBD1. The CDR3 consists of 17 residues. V shed 5 bases, J shed 4 bases, and the junction held 12 bases outside the gene matches. The V gene's germline CDR1 is MDHEN and CDR2 SYDVKM. The CDR3 region has the DNA TGTGCCAGCAGTCCGCCCCCGGGACAGGGGGAAGGCTATGGCTACACCTTC. Residues: CASSPPPGQGEGYGYTF.

This clone showed up just once. This chain joins TRBV19 and TRBJ1-5, with 9 bases identical to TRBD1. V shed 4 bases, J shed 2 bases, and the junction held 6 bases outside the gene matches. Germline CDR1 LNHDA, CDR2 SQIVND (reference sequence). The CDR3 extends over 16 amino acids. The CDR3 region is CASSTDRGTGNQPQHF. CDR3 DNA: TGTGCCAGTAGTACCGACAGGGGGACTGGCAATCAGCCCCAGCATTTT.

The J gene is TRBJ1-1, the V gene TRBV19; D uncertain. Between the trimmed V and J ends, which lost 2 bases and 5 bases, there was a span of 9 bases. This CDR3 comprises 13 residues. Per the germline V gene, CDR1 is LNHDA and CDR2 is SQIVND (reference sequence). The CDR3 sequence: CASSIYGLTEAFF. For the CDR3, the DNA is TGTGCCAGTAGTATATACGGGTTGACTGAAGCTTTCTTT.

This clone was counted a single time. CDR3 in DNA: TGTGCCAGCAGCCTCCGCCGGCCTAACACCGGGGAGCTGTTTTTT. Its translation: CASSLRRPNTGELFF. The chain is built from TRBV13 and TRBJ2-2; no firm D call. Trimming pared 5 bases from V and 2 bases from J, leaving 12 bases between. CDR3 length: 15 residues. Per germline, CDR1 PRHDT and CDR2 FYEKMQ (reference sequence).